This T cell receptor (beta chain) was documented in a study of blood T cell repertoires in COVID-19. Across the whole study: The United States, Italy and Spain were the sources of the acute and convalescent COVID-19 samples. The cDNA or gDNA used as material had been derived from T cells, B-cell-depleted T cells, or PBMCs.

This clone was seen only once. The trim removed 4 bases at V and 5 bases at J, leaving 5 bases unmatched. From germline, CDR1 is SGHRS and CDR2 YFSETQ. The CDR3 length is 14 residues. Authors' methods: It was from reference gene primer amplification that nucleated cell counts were estimated. This table comes from immunoSEQ multiplex PCR, and its TCRdb copy is limited to in-frame clones, with some not included. The DNA was the basis for D and trimming; V, J and clone size are from that table. Among about 130,000 clones listed, about 86% were seen once. Sequenced sample: peripheral blood. The chain joins TRBV5-1 to TRBJ2-2; 7 nucleotides align to TRBD1. The sequence was obtained from a woman in her forties or fifties with acute or convalescent COVID-19. CDR3 residues: CASSQTGETGELFF. Here the CDR3 DNA reads TGCGCCAGCAGCCAAACAGGGGAAACCGGGGAGCTGTTTTTT.